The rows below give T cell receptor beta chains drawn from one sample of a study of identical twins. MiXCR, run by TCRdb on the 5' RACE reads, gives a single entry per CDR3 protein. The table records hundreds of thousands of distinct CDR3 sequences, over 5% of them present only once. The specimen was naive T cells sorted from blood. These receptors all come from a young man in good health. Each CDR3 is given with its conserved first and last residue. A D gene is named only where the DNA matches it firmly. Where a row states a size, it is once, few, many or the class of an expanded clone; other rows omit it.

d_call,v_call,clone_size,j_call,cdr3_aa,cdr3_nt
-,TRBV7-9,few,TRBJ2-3,CASSLATLPSSTDTQYF,TGTGCCAGCAGCTTAGCCACTCTTCCATCCTCCACAGATACGCAGTATTTT
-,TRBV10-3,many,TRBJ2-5,CAISVEGRGETQYF,TGTGCCATCAGTGTGGAGGGAAGAGGAGAGACCCAGTACTTC
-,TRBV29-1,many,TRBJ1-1,CSVNRNPGAFF,TGCAGCGTTAACAGAAATCCGGGGGCTTTCTTT
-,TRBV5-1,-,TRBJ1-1,CASSSGRENTEAFF,TGCGCCAGCAGCTCGGGACGGGAGAACACTGAAGCTTTCTTT
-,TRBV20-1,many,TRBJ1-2,CSASPGRDIPGYTF,TGCAGTGCTAGTCCCGGCCGGGACATCCCTGGCTACACCTTC
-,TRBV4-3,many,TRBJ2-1,CASSPLRESGDEQFF,TGCGCCAGCAGCCCTCTACGGGAGAGTGGCGATGAGCAGTTCTTC
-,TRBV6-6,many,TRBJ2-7,CASRAQNYEQYF,TGTGCCAGCAGGGCCCAAAACTACGAGCAGTACTTC
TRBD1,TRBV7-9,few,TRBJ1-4,CASSFRQGETTNEKLFF,TGTGCCAGCAGCTTCCGACAGGGAGAGACAACTAATGAAAAACTGTTTTTT
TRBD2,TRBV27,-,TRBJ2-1,CASSSGVAGLNEQFF,TGTGCCAGCAGCTCTGGCGTAGCGGGCCTTAATGAGCAGTTCTTC
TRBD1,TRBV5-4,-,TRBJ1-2,CASSLRQGLDGYTF,TGTGCCAGCAGCCTGAGACAGGGACTCGATGGCTACACCTTC
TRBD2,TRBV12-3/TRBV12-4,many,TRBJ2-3,CASSLGTSESTDTQYF,TGTGCCAGCAGTTTAGGAACTAGCGAGAGCACAGATACGCAGTATTTT
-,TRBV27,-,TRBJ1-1,CASSWGDSTEAFF,TGTGCCAGCAGCTGGGGAGATTCCACTGAAGCTTTCTTT
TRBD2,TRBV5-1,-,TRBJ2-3,CASSDGLAGYTDTQYF,TGCGCCAGCAGCGACGGACTAGCGGGATACACAGATACGCAGTATTTT
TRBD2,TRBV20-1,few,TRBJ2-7,CSARTGGGYEQYF,TGCAGTGCTAGAACGGGAGGGGGGTACGAGCAGTACTTC
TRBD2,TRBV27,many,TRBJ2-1,CASSWASGIPLDNEQFF,TGTGCCAGCAGTTGGGCTAGCGGTATACCCCTGGACAATGAGCAGTTCTTC
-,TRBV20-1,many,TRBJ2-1,CSARARAGRSYNEQFF,TGCAGTGCTAGAGCTCGGGCCGGGAGATCCTACAATGAGCAGTTCTTC
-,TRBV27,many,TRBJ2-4,CASSTASTGTNIQYF,TGTGCCAGCAGCACGGCGTCAACAGGCACAAACATTCAGTACTTC
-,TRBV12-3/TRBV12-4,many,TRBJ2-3,CASGLLGGLSDTQYF,TGTGCCAGCGGGCTCTTGGGCGGGCTTTCAGATACGCAGTATTTT
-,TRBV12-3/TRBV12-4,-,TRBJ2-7,CASSFDTGTHFYEQYF,TGTGCCAGCAGTTTCGATACCGGGACTCACTTCTACGAGCAGTACTTC
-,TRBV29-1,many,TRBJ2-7,CSVGTPRDEQYF,TGCAGCGTTGGGACACCCCGGGACGAGCAGTACTTC
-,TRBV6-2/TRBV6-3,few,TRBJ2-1,CASRTARGYNEQFF,TGTGCCTCTCGAACTGCGCGGGGTTACAATGAGCAGTTCTTC
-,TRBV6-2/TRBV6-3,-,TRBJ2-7,CASSYGLGPTYEQYF,TGTGCCAGCAGTTACGGATTGGGACCGACTTACGAGCAGTACTTC
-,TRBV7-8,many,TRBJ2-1,CASSLRGAGEQFF,TGTGCCAGCAGCTTAAGGGGGGCCGGTGAGCAGTTCTTC
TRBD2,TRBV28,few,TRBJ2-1,CASSLWAGGPDNEQFF,TGTGCCAGCAGTTTATGGGCGGGAGGGCCAGACAATGAGCAGTTCTTC
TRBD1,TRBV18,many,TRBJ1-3,CASSPTGTELYSGNTIYF,TGTGCCAGCTCCCCTACCGGGACAGAACTATACTCTGGAAACACCATATATTTT
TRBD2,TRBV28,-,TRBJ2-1,CASSSGTRGIYEQFF,TGTGCCAGCAGTAGCGGGACTAGGGGTATCTATGAGCAGTTCTTC
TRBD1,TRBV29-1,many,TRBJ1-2,CSVDDIPGGTGGHGYTF,TGCAGCGTCGACGATATCCCCGGGGGGACAGGGGGTCACGGCTACACCTTC
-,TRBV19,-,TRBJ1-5,CASSNRANQPQHF,TGTGCCAGTAGTAACAGGGCAAATCAGCCCCAGCATTTT
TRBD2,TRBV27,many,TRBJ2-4,CASSSGTSGNIQYF,TGTGCCAGCAGTTCCGGGACTAGCGGAAACATTCAGTACTTC
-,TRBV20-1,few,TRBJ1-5,CSAGGRAPNQPQHF,TGCAGTGCTGGGGGACGAGCGCCTAATCAGCCCCAGCATTTT
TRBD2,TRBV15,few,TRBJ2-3,CATSNLQIAGGADTQYF,TGTGCCACCAGCAACTTACAAATAGCGGGAGGGGCAGATACGCAGTATTTT
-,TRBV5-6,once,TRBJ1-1,CASSSERSMNTEAFF,TGTGCCAGCAGCTCAGAACGGAGCATGAACACTGAAGCTTTCTTT
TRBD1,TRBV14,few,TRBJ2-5,CASSHLGQGETQYF,TGTGCCAGCAGCCATCTCGGACAGGGAGAGACCCAGTACTTC
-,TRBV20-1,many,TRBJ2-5,CSARVPFGETQYF,TGCAGTGCTAGAGTCCCCTTCGGAGAGACCCAGTACTTC
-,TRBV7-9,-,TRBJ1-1,CASSSPREAAFF,TGTGCCAGCAGCTCCCCCAGGGAGGCAGCTTTCTTT
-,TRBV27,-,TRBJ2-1,CASSSWIGVNEQFF,TGTGCCAGCAGTTCCTGGATTGGGGTCAATGAGCAGTTCTTC
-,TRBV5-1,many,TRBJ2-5,CASSLASQEETQYF,TGCGCCAGCAGCTTGGCCAGCCAGGAAGAGACCCAGTACTTC
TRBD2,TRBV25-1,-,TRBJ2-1,CASREATSGRANEQFF,TGTGCCAGCAGGGAGGCTACTAGCGGGAGGGCTAATGAGCAGTTCTTC
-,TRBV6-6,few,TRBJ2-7,CASSYPSLNEQYF,TGTGCCAGCAGTTACCCTTCTCTAAACGAGCAGTACTTC
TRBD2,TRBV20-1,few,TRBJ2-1,CSASGRQNEQFF,TGCAGTGCTAGCGGGAGGCAAAATGAGCAGTTCTTC
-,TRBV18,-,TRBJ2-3,CASSPFGGQDTQYF,TGTGCCAGCTCACCTTTCGGGGGACAGGATACGCAGTATTTT
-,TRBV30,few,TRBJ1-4,CAWKGGEKLFF,TGTGCCTGGAAGGGTGGGGAAAAACTGTTTTTT
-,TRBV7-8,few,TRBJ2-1,CASSLGRARTYNEQFF,TGTGCCAGCAGCTTAGGGCGGGCCCGCACCTACAATGAGCAGTTCTTC
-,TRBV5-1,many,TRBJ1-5,CASSQGGPNQPQHF,TGCGCCAGCAGCCAAGGAGGTCCGAATCAGCCCCAGCATTTT
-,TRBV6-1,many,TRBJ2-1,CASQRAPSYNEQFF,TGTGCCAGCCAGCGGGCCCCCAGTTACAATGAGCAGTTCTTC
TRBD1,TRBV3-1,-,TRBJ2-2,CASSHSPGTGTGELFF,TGTGCCAGCAGCCATAGTCCCGGGACAGGGACCGGGGAGCTGTTTTTT
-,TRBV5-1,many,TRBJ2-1,CASSLDFGGQFF,TGCGCCAGCAGCTTGGATTTTGGAGGGCAGTTCTTC
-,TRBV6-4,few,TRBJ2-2,CASRLSGTGELFF,TGTGCCAGCAGGCTGTCTGGCACCGGGGAGCTGTTTTTT
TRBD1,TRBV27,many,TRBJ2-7,CASSFLSGGIHEQYF,TGTGCCAGCAGTTTTCTTTCAGGGGGCATCCACGAGCAGTACTTC
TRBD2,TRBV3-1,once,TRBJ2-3,CASSQDQRLAGDLTDTQYF,TGTGCCAGCAGCCAAGATCAACGGCTAGCGGGAGACCTCACAGATACGCAGTATTTT
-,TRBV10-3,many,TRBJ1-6,CAIREGGENSPLHF,TGTGCCATCAGGGAGGGGGGCGAAAATTCACCCCTCCACTTT
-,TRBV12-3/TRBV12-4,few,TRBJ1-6,CASSGTSYNSPLHF,TGTGCCAGCAGTGGGACATCCTATAATTCACCCCTCCACTTT
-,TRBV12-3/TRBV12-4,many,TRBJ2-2,CASSPDPNTGELFF,TGCGCCAGCAGCCCGGACCCGAACACCGGGGAGCTGTTTTTT
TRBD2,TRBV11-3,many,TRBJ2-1,CASSPYSGSAVNEQFF,TGTGCCAGCAGCCCCTATAGCGGGAGCGCCGTCAATGAGCAGTTCTTC
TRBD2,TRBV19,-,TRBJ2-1,CASSILSGRGYNEQFF,TGTGCCAGTAGTATCCTCAGCGGGAGAGGCTACAATGAGCAGTTCTTC
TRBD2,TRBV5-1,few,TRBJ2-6,CASSWGLAGANVLTF,TGCGCCAGCAGTTGGGGACTAGCTGGGGCCAACGTCCTGACTTTC
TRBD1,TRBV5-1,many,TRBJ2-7,CASSLDRTGPYEQYF,TGCGCCAGCAGCTTGGATAGGACAGGGCCCTACGAGCAGTACTTC
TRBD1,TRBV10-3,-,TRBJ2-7,CAIRDLRDRGSYEQYF,TGTGCCATCAGGGATCTCCGGGACAGGGGATCCTACGAGCAGTACTTC
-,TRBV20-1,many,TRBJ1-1,CSASTEVQSEAFF,TGCAGTGCTAGTACCGAAGTACAGTCTGAAGCTTTCTTT